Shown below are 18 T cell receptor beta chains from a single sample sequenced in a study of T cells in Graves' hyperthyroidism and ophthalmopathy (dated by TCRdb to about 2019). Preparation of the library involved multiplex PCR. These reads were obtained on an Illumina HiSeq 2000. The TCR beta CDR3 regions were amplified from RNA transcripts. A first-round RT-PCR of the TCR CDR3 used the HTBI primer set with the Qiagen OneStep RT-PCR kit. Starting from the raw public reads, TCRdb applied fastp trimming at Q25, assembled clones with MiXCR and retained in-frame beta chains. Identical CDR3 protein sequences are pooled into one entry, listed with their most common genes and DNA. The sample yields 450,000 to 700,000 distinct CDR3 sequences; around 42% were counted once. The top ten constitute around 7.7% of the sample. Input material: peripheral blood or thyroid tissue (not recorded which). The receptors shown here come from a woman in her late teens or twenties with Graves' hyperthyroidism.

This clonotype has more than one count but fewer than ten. The CDR3: CSAGLAVVSYNEQFF. The CDR3 coding sequence is TGCAGTGCAGGCCTAGCGGTTGTCTCCTACAATGAGCAGTTCTTC. The rearrangement uses TRBV20-1 and TRBJ2-1; 7 nucleotides align to TRBD2. This CDR3 contains 15 residues. From germline, CDR1 is DFQATT and CDR2 SNEGSKA (reference sequence). V shed 6 bases, J shed 0 bases, and the junction held 8 bases outside the gene matches.

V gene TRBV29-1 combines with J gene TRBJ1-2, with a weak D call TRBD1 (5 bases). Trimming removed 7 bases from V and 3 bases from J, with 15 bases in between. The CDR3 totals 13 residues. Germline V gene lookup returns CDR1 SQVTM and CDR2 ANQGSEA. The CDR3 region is CSGLYGRDYGYTF. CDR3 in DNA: TGCAGCGGTTTGTACGGCAGGGACTATGGCTACACCTTC.

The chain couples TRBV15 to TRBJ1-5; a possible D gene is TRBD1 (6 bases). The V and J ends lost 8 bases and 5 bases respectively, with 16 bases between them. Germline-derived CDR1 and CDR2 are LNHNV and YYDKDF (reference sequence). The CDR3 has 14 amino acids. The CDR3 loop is CATGQKNRDQPQHF. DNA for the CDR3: TGTGCCACCGGACAGAAGAACAGGGATCAGCCCCAGCATTTT.

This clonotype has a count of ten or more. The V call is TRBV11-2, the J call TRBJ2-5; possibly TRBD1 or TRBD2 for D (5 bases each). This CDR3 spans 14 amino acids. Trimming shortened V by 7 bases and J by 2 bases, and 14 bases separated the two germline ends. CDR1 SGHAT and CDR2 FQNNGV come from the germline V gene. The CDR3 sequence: CASKTGAEQETQYF. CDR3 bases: TGTGCCAGCAAAACCGGGGCAGAACAAGAGACCCAGTACTTC. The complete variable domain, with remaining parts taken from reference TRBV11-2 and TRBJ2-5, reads EAGVAQSPRYKIIEKRQSVAFWCNPISGHATLYWYQQILGQGPKLLIQFQNNGVVDDSQLPKDRFSAERLKGVDSTLKIQPAKLEDSAVYLCASKTGAEQETQYFGPGTRLLVL.

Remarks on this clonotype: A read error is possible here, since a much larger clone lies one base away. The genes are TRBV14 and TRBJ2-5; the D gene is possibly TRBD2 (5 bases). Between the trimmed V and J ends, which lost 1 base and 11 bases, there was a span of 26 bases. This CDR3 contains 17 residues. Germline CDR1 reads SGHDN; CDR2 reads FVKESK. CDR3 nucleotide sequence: TGTGCCAGCAGCCAAGGGAGGCGGCGGGCGTCCTACAATGAGCAGTACTTC. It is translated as CASSQGRRRASYNEQYF.

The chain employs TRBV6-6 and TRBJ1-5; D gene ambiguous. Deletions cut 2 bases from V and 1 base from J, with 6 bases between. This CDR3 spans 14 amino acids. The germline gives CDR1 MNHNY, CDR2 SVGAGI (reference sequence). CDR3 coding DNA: TGTGCCAGCAGTTACATGGGGAGCAATCAGCCCCAGCATTTT. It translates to CASSYMGSNQPQHF.

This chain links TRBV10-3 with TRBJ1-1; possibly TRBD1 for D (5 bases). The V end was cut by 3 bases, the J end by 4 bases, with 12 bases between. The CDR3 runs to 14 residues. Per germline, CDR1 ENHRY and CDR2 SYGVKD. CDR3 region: CAISETDGATEAFF. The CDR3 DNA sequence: TGTGCCATCAGTGAAACCGACGGGGCCACTGAAGCTTTCTTT.

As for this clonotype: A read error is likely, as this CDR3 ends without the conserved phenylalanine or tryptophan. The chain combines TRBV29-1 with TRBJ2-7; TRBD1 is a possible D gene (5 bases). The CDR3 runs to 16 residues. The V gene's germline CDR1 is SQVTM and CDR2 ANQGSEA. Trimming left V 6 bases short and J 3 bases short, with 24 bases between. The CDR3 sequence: CSVDSVSGRAIYEQYL. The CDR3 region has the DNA TGCAGCGTCGACTCTGTGTCGGGCAGGGCGATCTACGAGCAGTACCTC.

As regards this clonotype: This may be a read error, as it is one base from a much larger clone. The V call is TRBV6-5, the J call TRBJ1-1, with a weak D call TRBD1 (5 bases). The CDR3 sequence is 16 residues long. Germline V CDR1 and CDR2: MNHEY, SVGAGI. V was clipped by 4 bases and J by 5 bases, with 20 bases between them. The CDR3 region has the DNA TGTGCCAGCAGTTTTTACCGAGCGGGGCTGGAGACTGAAGCTTTCTTT. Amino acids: CASSFYRAGLETEAFF.

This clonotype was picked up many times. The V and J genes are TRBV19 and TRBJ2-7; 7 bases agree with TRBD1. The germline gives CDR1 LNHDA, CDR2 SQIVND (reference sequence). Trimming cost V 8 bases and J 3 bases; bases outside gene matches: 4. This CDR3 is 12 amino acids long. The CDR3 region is CASQQGSYEQYF. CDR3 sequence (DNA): TGTGCCAGTCAACAGGGGAGCTACGAGCAGTACTTC.

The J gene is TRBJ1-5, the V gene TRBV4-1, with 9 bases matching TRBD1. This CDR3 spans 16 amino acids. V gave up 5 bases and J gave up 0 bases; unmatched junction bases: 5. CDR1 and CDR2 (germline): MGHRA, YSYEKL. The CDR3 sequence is CASSENRGRSNQPQHF. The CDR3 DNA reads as TGCGCCAGCAGCGAAAACAGGGGGCGTAGCAATCAGCCCCAGCATTTT.

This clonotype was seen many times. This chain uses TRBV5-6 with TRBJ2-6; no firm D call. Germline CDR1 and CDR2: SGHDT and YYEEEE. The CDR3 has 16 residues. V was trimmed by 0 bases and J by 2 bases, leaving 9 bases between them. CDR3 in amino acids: CASSLVRAPGANVLTF. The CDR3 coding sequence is TGTGCCAGCAGCTTGGTGCGAGCCCCTGGGGCCAACGTCCTGACTTTC.

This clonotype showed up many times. Written as DNA, the CDR3 is TGTGCCAGCAGTACACCGGGACAGAAAGGGTATGGCTACACCTTC. Residues: CASSTPGQKGYGYTF. The rearrangement links TRBV25-1 to TRBJ1-2; 7 nucleotides align to TRBD1. The trim removed 5 bases at V and 5 bases at J, leaving 11 bases unmatched. Germline lookup yields CDR1 MGHDK and CDR2 SYGVNS. CDR3 length equals 15 residues.

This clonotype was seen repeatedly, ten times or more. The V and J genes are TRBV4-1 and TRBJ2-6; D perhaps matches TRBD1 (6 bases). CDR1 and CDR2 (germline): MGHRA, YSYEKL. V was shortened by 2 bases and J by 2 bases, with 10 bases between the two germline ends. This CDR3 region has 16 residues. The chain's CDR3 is CASSQLYRAGANVLTF. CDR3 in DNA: TGCGCCAGCAGCCAATTATACAGGGCTGGGGCCAACGTCCTGACTTTC.

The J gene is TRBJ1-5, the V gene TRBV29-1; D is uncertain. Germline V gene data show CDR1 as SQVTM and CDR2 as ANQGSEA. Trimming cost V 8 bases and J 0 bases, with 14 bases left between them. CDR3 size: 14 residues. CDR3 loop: CSLRPRDSNQPQHF. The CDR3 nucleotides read TGCAGCTTGCGGCCAAGAGATAGCAATCAGCCCCAGCATTTT.

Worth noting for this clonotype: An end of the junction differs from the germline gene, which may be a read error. The CDR3 is CASSLAIAGGPYEQYF. CDR3 bases: TGCGCCAGCAGCTTGGCAATAGCGGGAGGACCCTACGAGCAGTACTTC. V is TRBV7-3 and J is TRBJ2-7; 10 bases match TRBD2. Germline V CDR1 and CDR2: SGHTA, FQGTGA. The CDR3 is 16 amino acids.

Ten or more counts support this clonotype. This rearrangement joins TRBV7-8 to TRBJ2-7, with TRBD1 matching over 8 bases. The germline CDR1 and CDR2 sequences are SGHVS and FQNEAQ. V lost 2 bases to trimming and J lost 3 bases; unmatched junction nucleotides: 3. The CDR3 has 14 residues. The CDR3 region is CASSLPGTGYEQYF. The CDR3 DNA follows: TGTGCCAGCAGCTTACCGGGGACAGGCTACGAGCAGTACTTC.

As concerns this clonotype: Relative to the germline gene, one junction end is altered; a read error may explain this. CDR3 DNA sequence: TGTACCAGCAGCTTCCCGGGAGTGTTGAGCGAGCAGTACTTC. Its translation: CTSSFPGVLSEQYF. The V and J genes are TRBV7-9 and TRBJ2-7, with D possibly matching TRBD2 (6 bases). Germline V gives CDR1 SEHNR, CDR2 FQNEAQ (reference sequence). The CDR3 loop spans 14 amino acids. The entire variable domain, with the rest obtained from reference TRBV7-9 and TRBJ2-7, is as follows: DTGVSQNPRHKITKRGQNVTFRCDPISEHNRLYWYRQTLGQGPEFLTYFQNEAQLEKSRLLSDRFSAERPKGSFSTLEIQRTEQGDSAMYLCTSSFPGVLSEQYFGPGTRLTVT.